This T cell receptor beta chain was documented in a study of T cell responses to AZD1222 COVID-19 vaccine. In the case of this clone: Its antigen is still unknown.

This table comes from immunoSEQ multiplex PCR, and its TCRdb copy is limited to in-frame clones, with some not included. The sample shows fewer than 200,000 clones, around 88% of them seen only once. The length of the CDR3 is 17 residues. The V gene lost 0 bases and the J gene lost 0 bases, with 12 bases spanning the gap. The germline CDR1 and CDR2 sequences are SGHKS and YYEKEE (reference sequence). Regarding the study as a whole: Spike-specific TCR breadth and depth grew following two AZD1222 doses.

The specimen comprised peripheral blood, sampled 28 days after the second AZD1222 dose. The receptor was isolated from an adult who received the AZD1222 COVID-19 vaccine. This sequence joins TRBV5-5 and TRBJ1-4; D is ambiguous. The CDR3 nucleotides read TGTGCCAGCAGCTTGGCCCATTTTACCGCAACTAATGAAAAACTGTTTTTT. Its translation: CASSLAHFTATNEKLFF.